This T cell receptor beta chain was found in a study of response to subunit inactivated influenza vaccine. Study-level results: Authors suggested few new T cells are recruited by each seasonal influenza vaccination.

Note on this clonotype: Its antigen is not identified.

A single record per CDR3 protein comes from TCRdb applying MiXCR to the RT-PCR reads. Of under 200,000 distinct CDR3 sequences in the sample, under 13% were seen once. CDR1 SGHVS and CDR2 FQNEAQ come from the germline V gene. The trim removed 2 bases at V and 5 bases at J, leaving 4 bases unmatched. The CDR3 contains 14 residues. This sequence originates from a man in his forties or fifties who received an inactivated influenza vaccine. The sequenced sample was non-naive T cells sorted from PBMCs, obtained about 40 days after vaccination. This rearrangement joins TRBV7-8 to TRBJ1-1, with 8 bases identical to TRBD1. CDR3 in amino acids: CASSLSRQGTEAFF. CDR3 nucleotides: TGTGCCAGCAGCTTATCCAGACAGGGGACTGAAGCTTTCTTT.